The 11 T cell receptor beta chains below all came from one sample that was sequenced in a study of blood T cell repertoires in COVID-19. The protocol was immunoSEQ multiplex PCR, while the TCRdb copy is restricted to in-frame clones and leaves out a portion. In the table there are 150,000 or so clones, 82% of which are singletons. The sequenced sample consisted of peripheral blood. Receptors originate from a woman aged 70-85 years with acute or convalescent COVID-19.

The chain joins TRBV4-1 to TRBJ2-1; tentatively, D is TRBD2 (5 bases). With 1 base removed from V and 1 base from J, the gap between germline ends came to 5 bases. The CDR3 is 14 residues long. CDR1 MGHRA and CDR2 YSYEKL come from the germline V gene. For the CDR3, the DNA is TGCGCCAGCAGCCAAGGGACTTCCTACAATGAGCAGTTCTTC. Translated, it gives CASSQGTSYNEQFF.

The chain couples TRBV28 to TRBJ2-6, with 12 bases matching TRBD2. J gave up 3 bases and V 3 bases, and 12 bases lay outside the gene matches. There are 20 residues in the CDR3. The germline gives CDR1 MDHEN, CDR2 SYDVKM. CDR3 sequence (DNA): TGTGCCAGCAGTTTCCAACTAGCGGGAGGCCTATTCCATGGGGCCAACGTCCTGACTTTC. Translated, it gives CASSFQLAGGLFHGANVLTF.

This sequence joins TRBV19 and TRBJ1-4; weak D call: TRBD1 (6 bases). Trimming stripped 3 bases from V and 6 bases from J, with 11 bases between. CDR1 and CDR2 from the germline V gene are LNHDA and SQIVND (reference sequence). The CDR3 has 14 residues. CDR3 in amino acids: CASSIWGLDEKLFF. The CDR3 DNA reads TGTGCCAGTAGTATCTGGGGGCTTGATGAAAAACTGTTTTTT. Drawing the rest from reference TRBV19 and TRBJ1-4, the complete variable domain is DGGITQSPKYLFRKEGQNVTLSCEQNLNHDAMYWYRQDPGQGLRLIYYSQIVNDFQKGDIAEGYSVSREKKESFPLTVTSAQKNPTAFYLCASSIWGLDEKLFFGSGTQLSVL.

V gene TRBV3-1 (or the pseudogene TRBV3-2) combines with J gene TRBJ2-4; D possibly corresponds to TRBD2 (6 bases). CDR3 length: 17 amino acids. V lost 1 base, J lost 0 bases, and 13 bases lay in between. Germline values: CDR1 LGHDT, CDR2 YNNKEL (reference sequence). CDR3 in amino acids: CASSQGRVSLAKNIQYF. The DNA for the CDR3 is TGTGCCAGCAGCCAAGGGAGGGTCTCGTTAGCCAAAAACATTCAGTACTTC.

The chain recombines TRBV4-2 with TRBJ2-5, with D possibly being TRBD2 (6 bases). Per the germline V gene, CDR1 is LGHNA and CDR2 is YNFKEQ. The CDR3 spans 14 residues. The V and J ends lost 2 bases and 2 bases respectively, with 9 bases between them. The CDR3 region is CASSQQLAQETQYF. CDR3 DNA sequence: TGTGCCAGCAGCCAACAACTAGCTCAAGAGACCCAGTACTTC.

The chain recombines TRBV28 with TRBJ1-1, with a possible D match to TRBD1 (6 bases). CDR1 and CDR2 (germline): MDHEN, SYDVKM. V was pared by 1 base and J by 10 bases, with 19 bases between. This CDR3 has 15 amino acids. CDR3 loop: CASSLFATGQKGAFF. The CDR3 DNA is TGTGCCAGCAGTTTATTTGCGACAGGCCAAAAGGGAGCTTTCTTT.

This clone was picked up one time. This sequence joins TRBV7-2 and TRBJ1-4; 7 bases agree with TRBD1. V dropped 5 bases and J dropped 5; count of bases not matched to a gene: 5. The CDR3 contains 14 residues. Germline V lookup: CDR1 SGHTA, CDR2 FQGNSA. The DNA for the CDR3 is TGTGCCAGCAGCCTGGGACAGCAAAATGAAAAACTGTTTTTT. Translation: CASSLGQQNEKLFF.

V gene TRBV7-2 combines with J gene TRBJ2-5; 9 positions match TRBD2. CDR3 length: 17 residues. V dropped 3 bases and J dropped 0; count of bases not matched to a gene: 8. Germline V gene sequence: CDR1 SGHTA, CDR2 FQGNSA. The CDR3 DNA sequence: TGTGCCAGCAGCTTCCGCGGGAGGGGTTTTTACCAAGAGACCCAGTACTTC. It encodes CASSFRGRGFYQETQYF.

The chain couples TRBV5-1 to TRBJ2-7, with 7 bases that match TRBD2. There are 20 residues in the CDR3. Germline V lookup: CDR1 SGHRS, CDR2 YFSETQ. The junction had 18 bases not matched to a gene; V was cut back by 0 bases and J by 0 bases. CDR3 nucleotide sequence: TGCGCCAGCAGCTTGGAGGGTAGCGGGTCCCCAACCCTCAGCTCCTACGAGCAGTACTTC. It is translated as CASSLEGSGSPTLSSYEQYF.

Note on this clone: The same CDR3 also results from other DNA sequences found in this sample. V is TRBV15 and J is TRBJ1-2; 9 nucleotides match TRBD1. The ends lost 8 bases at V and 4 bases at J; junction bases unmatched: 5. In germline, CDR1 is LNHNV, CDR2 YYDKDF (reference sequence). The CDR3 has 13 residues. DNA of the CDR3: TGTGCCACCGCCATGGACAGGGGCTATGGCTACACCTTC. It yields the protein CATAMDRGYGYTF.

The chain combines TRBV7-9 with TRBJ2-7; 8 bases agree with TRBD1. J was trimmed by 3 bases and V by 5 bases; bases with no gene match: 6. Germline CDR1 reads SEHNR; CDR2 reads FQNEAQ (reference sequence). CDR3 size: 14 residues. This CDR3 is CASSRVDRDYEQYF. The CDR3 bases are TGTGCCAGCAGCCGAGTGGACAGGGACTACGAGCAGTACTTC.